These T cell receptor beta chains were read from a single sample in a study of response to subunit inactivated influenza vaccine. Via MiXCR, TCRdb re-called the RT-PCR reads, giving one row per CDR3 protein. The table shows hundreds of thousands of distinct CDR3 sequences, with approximately 15% occurring only once. Sequences were derived from CD4+ T cells sorted from PBMCs, sampled approximately 25 months after vaccination. These receptors all come from a man between 50 and 70 years old who received an inactivated influenza vaccine. CDR3s include the opening cysteine and the closing phenylalanine or tryptophan. A D gene is named only where the DNA matches it firmly. Clone size is given for some rows only: seen once, a few or many times, or a class if the clone is expanded.

j_call clone_size v_call d_call cdr3_nt cdr3_aa
TRBJ1-6 NA TRBV19 TRBD1 TGTGCCAGTAGTAGCCGGACAGGGACTCGGAATTCACCCCTCCACTTT CASSSRTGTRNSPLHF
TRBJ2-1 few TRBV4-2 NA TGTGCCAGCAGCCGAGAAACCCGGGAGTTCAATGAGCAGTTCTTC CASSRETREFNEQFF
TRBJ2-1 few TRBV6-2/TRBV6-3 NA TGTGCCAGCAGCCCCCCGGGCCTAGCGTTAAATGGTGAGCAGTTCTTC CASSPPGLALNGEQFF
TRBJ2-1 few TRBV6-2/TRBV6-3 NA TGTGCCAGCAGTGCGTATAGTGGTGAGCAGTTCTTC CASSAYSGEQFF
TRBJ1-4 NA TRBV4-2 TRBD1 TGTGCCAGCAGCCAAGGAGACAGGGGGCGTAGAGAAAAACTGTTTTTT CASSQGDRGRREKLFF
TRBJ2-1 NA TRBV10-3 TRBD1 TGTGCCATACCGGGACAGGGGGCAACAAATGAGCAGTTCTTC CAIPGQGATNEQFF
TRBJ2-1 NA TRBV9 NA TGTGCCAGCAGCGTAGAAGTGGGGGAGCAGTTCTTC CASSVEVGEQFF
TRBJ2-7 NA TRBV20-1 TRBD2 TGCAGTGCTTCCGGGACTAGCGCCTCCTACGAGCAGTACTTC CSASGTSASYEQYF
TRBJ1-6 NA TRBV20-1 TRBD1 TGCGGGGGGCAGGACAGGGGTGGCTCACCCCTCCACTTT CGGQDRGGSPLHF
TRBJ1-3 NA TRBV4-2 NA TGTGCCAGCAGCCCACGGCGAATCCCTGTTGGAAACACCATATATTTT CASSPRRIPVGNTIYF
TRBJ2-4 few TRBV20-1 NA TGCAGTGCTAGACCCCCAACTGGGAGAGCCAAAAACATTCAGTACTTC CSARPPTGRAKNIQYF
TRBJ2-1 NA TRBV3-1 NA TGTGCCAGCAGTCTTCTGGGTGAGCAGTTCTTC CASSLLGEQFF
TRBJ2-1 NA TRBV12-3/TRBV12-4 NA TGTGCCAGCAGTTTCGCGACCCCAGGCAAAGGGGGGTTCTTC CASSFATPGKGGFF
TRBJ1-5 NA TRBV15 NA TGTGCCACCAGCAGAGATTTTGGAGGGCCCAGTCAGCCCCAGCATTTT CATSRDFGGPSQPQHF
TRBJ2-7 few TRBV6-5 TRBD1 TGTGCCAGCAGTTACTCAAAGGGGGCAGGGTACGAGCAGTACTTC CASSYSKGAGYEQYF
TRBJ2-7 few TRBV6-1 TRBD1 TGTGCCAGCAGGTGGGGACAGGGCGACTCCTACGAGCAGTACTTC CASRWGQGDSYEQYF
TRBJ2-7 NA TRBV19 NA TGTGCCAGTAGCACCTCTCTCCGGGACGGTACCTACGAGCAGTACTTC CASSTSLRDGTYEQYF
TRBJ2-7 few TRBV7-2 NA TGTGCCAGCACCCCCGTAGGGGCGACCTACGAGCAGTACTTC CASTPVGATYEQYF
TRBJ2-1 few TRBV9 TRBD2 TGTGCCAGCAGCGTAGCGATAGCGGGGAACTTAAATGAGCAGTTCTTC CASSVAIAGNLNEQFF
TRBJ2-2 NA TRBV7-2 TRBD1 TGTGCCAGCGCCCGTGCGATGCGGACAGGGCCAACCGGGGAGCTGTTTTTT CASARAMRTGPTGELFF
TRBJ2-7 few TRBV12-3/TRBV12-4 TRBD1 TGTGCCAGCAGTTGGCGACAGGGGGCCTACGAGCAGTACTTC CASSWRQGAYEQYF
TRBJ1-1 many TRBV7-9 NA TGTGCCAGCAGCTCGACAGAGAACACTGAAGCTTTCTTT CASSSTENTEAFF
TRBJ2-7 NA TRBV24-1 NA TGTGCCACCAGTGCCGACGCGGGACAAGGTAACTCCTACGAGCAGTACTTC CATSADAGQGNSYEQYF
TRBJ2-3 NA TRBV20-1 NA TGCAGTGCTAGTCCTCGGGTCACAGATACGCAGTATTTT CSASPRVTDTQYF
TRBJ1-6 NA TRBV6-5 NA TGTGCCAGCAGTTATTGGAAGGGGTCACCCCTCCACTTT CASSYWKGSPLHF
TRBJ2-1 many TRBV12-3/TRBV12-4 NA TGTGCCAGCAACCCTGGCTGGTCCTCCTACAATGAGCAGTTCTTC CASNPGWSSYNEQFF
TRBJ1-3 NA TRBV7-9 NA TGTGCCAGCAGCTCCGGGGTAGGGGCGGCTGGAAACACCATATATTTT CASSSGVGAAGNTIYF
TRBJ1-4 few TRBV7-2 TRBD1 TGTGCCAGCAGCTTAGGACAGGGTGAAAAACTGTTTTTT CASSLGQGEKLFF
TRBJ2-1 NA TRBV5-1 NA TGCGCCAGCAGCCAGCCAGGACTTGCCACGGAGCAGTTCTTC CASSQPGLATEQFF
TRBJ2-4 NA TRBV20-1 TRBD1 TGCAGTGCCAGGACAGGGCGCATTCAGTACTTC CSARTGRIQYF
TRBJ2-1 few TRBV11-2 NA TGTGCCAGCAGCTTAGGGATCAACTCCTACAATGAGCAGTTCTTC CASSLGINSYNEQFF
TRBJ2-3 NA TRBV6-5 TRBD2 TGTGCCAGCAGTTACCTAGGACTAGCCCCCCTGAATACGCAGTATTTT CASSYLGLAPLNTQYF
TRBJ2-1 few TRBV5-1 NA TGCGCCAGCAGCTTGGTTATTTCTGCAGGGCGCAATGAGCAGTTCTTC CASSLVISAGRNEQFF
TRBJ2-7 NA TRBV3-1 TRBD1 TGTGCCAGCAGCCGATCCCACGGACAGGGCATCTACGAGCAGTACTTC CASSRSHGQGIYEQYF
TRBJ1-2 NA TRBV29-1 NA TGCAGCGTTGGTTTGGGCTATGGCTACACCTTC CSVGLGYGYTF
TRBJ2-2 few TRBV5-1 NA TGCGCCAGCAGCTTCCCCCGGACGAACACCGGGGAGCTGTTTTTT CASSFPRTNTGELFF
TRBJ2-7 few TRBV18 NA TGTGCCAGCTCACCGGACTCGTTAGAGCAGTACTTC CASSPDSLEQYF
TRBJ1-1 many TRBV4-3 NA TGCGCCAGCAGCCAAGCTTTATACCGGGGCGGGACTGAAGCTTTCTTT CASSQALYRGGTEAFF
TRBJ2-1 few TRBV28 TRBD2 TGTGCCACAGGACTAGCACCCTACAATGAGCAGTTCTTC CATGLAPYNEQFF
TRBJ1-6 many TRBV7-9 NA TGTGCCAGCAGTTTGGGGGAAAATTCACCCCTCCACTTT CASSLGENSPLHF
TRBJ2-7 few TRBV29-1 NA TGCAGCGTTGCTGGACGATGGAGCTCCTACGAGCAGTACTTC CSVAGRWSSYEQYF
TRBJ2-2 few TRBV10-3 TRBD1 TGTGCCGCCGAAGGGACAGAAAACACCGGGGAGCTGTTTTTT CAAEGTENTGELFF
TRBJ2-7 few TRBV5-5 TRBD1 TGTGCCAGCAGCTGGACAGGCGTTTACGAGCAGTACTTC CASSWTGVYEQYF